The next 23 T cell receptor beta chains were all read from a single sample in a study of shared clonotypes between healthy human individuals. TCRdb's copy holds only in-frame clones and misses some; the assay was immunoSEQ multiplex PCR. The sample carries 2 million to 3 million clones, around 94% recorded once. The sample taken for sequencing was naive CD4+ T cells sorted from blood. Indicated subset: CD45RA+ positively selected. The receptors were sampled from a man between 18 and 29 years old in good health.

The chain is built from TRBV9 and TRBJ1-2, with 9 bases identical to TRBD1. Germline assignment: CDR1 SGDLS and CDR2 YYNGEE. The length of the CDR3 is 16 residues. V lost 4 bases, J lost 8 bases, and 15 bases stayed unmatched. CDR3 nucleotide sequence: TGTGCCAGCAGCCCCTTCGTTAGGACAGGGGTAGAAGGCTACACCTTC. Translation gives CASSPFVRTGVEGYTF.

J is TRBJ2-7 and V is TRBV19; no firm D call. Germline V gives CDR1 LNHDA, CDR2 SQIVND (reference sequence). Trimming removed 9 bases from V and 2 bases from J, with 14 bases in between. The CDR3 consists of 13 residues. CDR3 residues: CASSVGLPYEQYF. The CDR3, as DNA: TGTGCCAGCTCTGTAGGTCTCCCCTACGAGCAGTACTTC.

CDR3 residues: CASSLRQGDVETQYF. The CDR3 DNA reads as TGTGCCAGCAGCTTGAGGCAGGGTGACGTGGAGACCCAGTACTTC. The genes are TRBV5-4 and TRBJ2-5; maybe TRBD1 (5 bases). The CDR3 is 15 amino acids. From germline, CDR1 is SGHNT and CDR2 YYREEE (reference sequence). Deletions cut 1 base from V and 5 bases from J, with 15 bases between.

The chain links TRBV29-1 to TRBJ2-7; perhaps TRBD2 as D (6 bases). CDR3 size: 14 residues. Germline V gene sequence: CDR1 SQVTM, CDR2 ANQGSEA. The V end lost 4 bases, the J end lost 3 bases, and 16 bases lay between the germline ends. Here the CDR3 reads CSVGPGRDLYEQYF. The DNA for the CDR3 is TGCAGCGTTGGACCGGGGCGGGACCTCTACGAGCAGTACTTC.

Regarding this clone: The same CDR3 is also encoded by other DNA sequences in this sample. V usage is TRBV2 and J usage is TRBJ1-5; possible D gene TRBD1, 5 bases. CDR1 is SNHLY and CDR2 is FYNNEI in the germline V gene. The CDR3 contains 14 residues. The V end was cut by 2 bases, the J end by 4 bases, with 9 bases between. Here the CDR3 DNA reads TGTGCCAGCAGTGAACAGGGCCGGAATCAGCCCCAGCATTTT. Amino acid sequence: CASSEQGRNQPQHF.

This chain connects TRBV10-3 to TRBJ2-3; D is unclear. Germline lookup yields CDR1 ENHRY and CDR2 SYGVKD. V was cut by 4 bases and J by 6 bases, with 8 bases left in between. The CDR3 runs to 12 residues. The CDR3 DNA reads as TGTGCCATCAGTGCCCCTTCGGATACGCAGTATTTT. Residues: CAISAPSDTQYF.

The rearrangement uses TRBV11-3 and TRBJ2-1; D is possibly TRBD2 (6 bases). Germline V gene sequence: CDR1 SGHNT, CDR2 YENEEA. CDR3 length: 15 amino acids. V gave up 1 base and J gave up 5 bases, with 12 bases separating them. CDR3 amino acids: CASSLGVGLHNEQFF. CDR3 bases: TGTGCCAGCAGCTTAGGGGTCGGACTACACAATGAGCAGTTCTTC.

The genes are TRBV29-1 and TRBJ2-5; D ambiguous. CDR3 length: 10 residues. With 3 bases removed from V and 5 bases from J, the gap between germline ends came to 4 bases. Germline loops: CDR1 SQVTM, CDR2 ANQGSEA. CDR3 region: CSVDMETQYF. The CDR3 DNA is TGCAGCGTTGATATGGAGACCCAGTACTTC.

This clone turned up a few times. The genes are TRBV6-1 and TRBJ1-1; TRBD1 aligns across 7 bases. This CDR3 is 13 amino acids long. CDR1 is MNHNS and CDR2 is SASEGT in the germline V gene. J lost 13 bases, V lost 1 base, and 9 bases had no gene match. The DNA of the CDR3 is TGTGCCAGCAGTGAAGACAGGGGCAGGGTTGGTTTCTTT. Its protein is CASSEDRGRVGFF.

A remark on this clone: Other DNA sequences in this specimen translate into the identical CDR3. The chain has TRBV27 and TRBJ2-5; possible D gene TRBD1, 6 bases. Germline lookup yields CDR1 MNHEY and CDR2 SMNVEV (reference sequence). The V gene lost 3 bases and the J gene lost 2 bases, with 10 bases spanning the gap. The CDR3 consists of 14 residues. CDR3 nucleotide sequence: TGTGCCAGCAGTTTGGCAGGGGTTCAAGAGACCCAGTACTTC. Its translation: CASSLAGVQETQYF.

As DNA, the CDR3 is TGCGCCAGCAGCTTGGGGGTTGGTGGCGGCTACACCTTC. This gives the protein CASSLGVGGGYTF. This rearrangement joins TRBV5-1 to TRBJ1-2, with D unresolved. The V gene lost 0 bases and the J gene lost 8 bases, with 11 bases spanning the gap. Germline CDR1 SGHRS, CDR2 YFSETQ. The CDR3 has 13 amino acids.

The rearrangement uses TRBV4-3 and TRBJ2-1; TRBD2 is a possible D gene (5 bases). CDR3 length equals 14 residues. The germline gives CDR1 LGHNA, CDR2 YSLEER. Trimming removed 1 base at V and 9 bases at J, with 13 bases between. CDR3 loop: CASSQGPGVGEQFF. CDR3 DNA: TGCGCCAGCAGCCAAGGCCCCGGGGTAGGTGAGCAGTTCTTC.

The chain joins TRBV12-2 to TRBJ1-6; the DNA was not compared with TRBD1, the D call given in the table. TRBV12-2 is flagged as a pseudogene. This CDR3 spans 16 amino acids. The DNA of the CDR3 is TGTGCAAGTCGCTTACCCCGGACAGCTTATAATTCACCCCTCCACTTT. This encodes CASRLPRTAYNSPLHF.

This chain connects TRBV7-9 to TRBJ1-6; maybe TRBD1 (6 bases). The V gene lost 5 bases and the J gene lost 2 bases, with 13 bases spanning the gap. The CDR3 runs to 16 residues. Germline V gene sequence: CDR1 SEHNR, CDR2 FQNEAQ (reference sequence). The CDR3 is CASSQKGGPYNSPLHF. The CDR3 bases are TGTGCCAGCAGCCAAAAGGGGGGCCCCTATAATTCACCCCTCCACTTT.

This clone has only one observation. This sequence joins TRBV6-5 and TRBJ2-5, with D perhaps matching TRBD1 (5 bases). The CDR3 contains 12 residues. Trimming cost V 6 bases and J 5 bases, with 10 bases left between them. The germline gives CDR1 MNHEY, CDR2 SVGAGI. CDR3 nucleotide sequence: TGTGCCAGCAGCCCAGGGCTGGAGACCCAGTACTTC. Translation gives CASSPGLETQYF.

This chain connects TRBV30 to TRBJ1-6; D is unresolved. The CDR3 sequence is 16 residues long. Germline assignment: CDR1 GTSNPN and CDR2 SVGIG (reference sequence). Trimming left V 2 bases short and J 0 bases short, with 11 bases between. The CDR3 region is CAWSIGRNSYNSPLHF. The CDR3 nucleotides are TGTGCCTGGAGTATAGGAAGAAACTCCTATAATTCACCCCTCCACTTT.

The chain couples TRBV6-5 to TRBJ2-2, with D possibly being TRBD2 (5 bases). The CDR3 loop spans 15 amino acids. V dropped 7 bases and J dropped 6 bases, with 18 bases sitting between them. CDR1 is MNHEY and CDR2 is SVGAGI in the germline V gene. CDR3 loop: CASTQSGSGAGELFF. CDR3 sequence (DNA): TGTGCCAGCACCCAATCGGGTTCCGGGGCCGGGGAGCTGTTTTTT.

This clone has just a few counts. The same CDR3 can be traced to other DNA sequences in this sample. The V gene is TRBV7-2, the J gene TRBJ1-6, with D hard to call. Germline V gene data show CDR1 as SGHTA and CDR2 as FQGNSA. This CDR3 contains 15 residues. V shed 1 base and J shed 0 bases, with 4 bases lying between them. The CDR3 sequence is CASSLGSSYNSPLHF. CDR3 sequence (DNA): TGTGCCAGCAGCTTAGGGAGCTCCTATAATTCACCCCTCCACTTT. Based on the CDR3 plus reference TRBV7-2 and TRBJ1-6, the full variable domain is GAGVSQSPSNKVTEKGKDVELRCDPISGHTALYWYRQSLGQGLEFLIYFQGNSAPDKSGLPSDRFSAERTGGSVSTLTIQRTQQEDSAVYLCASSLGSSYNSPLHFGNGTRLTVT.

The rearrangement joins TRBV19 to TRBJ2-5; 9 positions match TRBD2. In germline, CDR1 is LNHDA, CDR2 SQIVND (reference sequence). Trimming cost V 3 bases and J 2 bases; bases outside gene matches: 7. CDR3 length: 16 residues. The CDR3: CASSIGLAGPQETQYF. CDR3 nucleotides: TGTGCCAGTAGTATTGGGCTAGCGGGGCCGCAAGAGACCCAGTACTTC.

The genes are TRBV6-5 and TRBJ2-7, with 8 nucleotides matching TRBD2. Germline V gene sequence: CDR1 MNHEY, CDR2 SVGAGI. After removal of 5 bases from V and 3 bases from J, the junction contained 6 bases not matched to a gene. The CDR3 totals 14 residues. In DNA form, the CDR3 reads TGTGCCAGCAGTAAGACGAGCGGGAGCTACGAGCAGTACTTC. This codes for CASSKTSGSYEQYF.

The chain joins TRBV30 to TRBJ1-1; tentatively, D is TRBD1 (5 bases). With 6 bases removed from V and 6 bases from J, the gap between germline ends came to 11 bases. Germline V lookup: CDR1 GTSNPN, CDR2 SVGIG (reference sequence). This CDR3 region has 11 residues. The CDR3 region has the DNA TGTGCCTGCCACTGGGACGCTGAAGCTTTCTTT. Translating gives CACHWDAEAFF.

The CDR3 bases are TGTGCCAGCAGCCCAGGACTAGCGGGGGTTTACGAGCAGTACTTC. Its translation is CASSPGLAGVYEQYF. This rearrangement joins TRBV7-6 to TRBJ2-7; 13 positions agree with TRBD2. This CDR3 has 15 residues. Per germline, CDR1 SGHVS and CDR2 FNYEAQ. Germline trimming cut 5 bases from V and 4 bases from J; bases unmatched to any gene: 5.

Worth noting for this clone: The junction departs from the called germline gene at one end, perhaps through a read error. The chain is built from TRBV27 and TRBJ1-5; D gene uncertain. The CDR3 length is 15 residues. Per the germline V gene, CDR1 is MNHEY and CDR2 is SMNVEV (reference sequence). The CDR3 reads CVSSLLSGSNQPQHF. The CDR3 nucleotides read TGTGTCAGCAGTTTACTGAGCGGATCAAATCAGCCCCAGCATTTT.